Listed below are T cell receptor beta chains from one sample, sequenced in a study of blood T cell repertoires in COVID-19. Some clones are missing from TCRdb's copy, which holds only in-frame ones; the method was immunoSEQ multiplex PCR. The sample shows around 60,000 clones, around 90% of them seen only once. The sequencing input was peripheral blood. The receptors derive from a man between 45 and 60 years old with active COVID-19. Both conserved end residues are part of each CDR3. The order of the fields is D gene, J gene, CDR3 length, clone size, V gene, CDR3 protein, CDR3 DNA. The D gene is left open where the match is weak. The size field is filled for only some rows; it gives once, few, many or a size class.

>-|TRBJ1-2|15|-|TRBV18
CASSPGATAGDGYTF
TGTGCCAGCTCACCCGGGGCCACAGCAGGGGATGGCTACACCTTC
>TRBD2|TRBJ2-7|14|-|TRBV6-5
CASSYGTRDYEQYF
TGTGCCAGCAGTTACGGGACTAGAGACTACGAGCAGTACTTC
>-|TRBJ1-5|14|-|TRBV3-1/TRBV3-2
CASSQAGSNQPQHF
TGTGCCAGCAGCCAAGCAGGGTCGAATCAGCCCCAGCATTTT
>-|TRBJ1-1|14|once|TRBV6-6
CASRPGAANTEAFF
TGTGCCAGCCGACCCGGAGCGGCGAACACTGAAGCTTTCTTT
>TRBD2|TRBJ2-3|14|-|TRBV3-1/TRBV3-2
CASSLAGGRDTQYF
TGTGCCAGCAGCCTGGCCGGGGGGAGGGATACGCAGTATTTT
>-|TRBJ1-6|16|-|TRBV5-1
CASSLYGQYVLSPLHF
TGCGCCAGCAGCTTGTACGGACAGTATGTTCTTTCACCCCTCCACTTT
>TRBD1|TRBJ1-1|15|once|TRBV7-9
CASSLWGTENTEAFF
TGTGCCAGCAGCTTATGGGGGACAGAGAACACTGAAGCTTTCTTT
>TRBD1|TRBJ2-2|15|-|TRBV5-1
CASSLDTTGTGELFF
TGCGCCAGCAGCTTGGATACGACAGGGACCGGGGAGCTGTTTTTT
>-|TRBJ1-6|16|-|TRBV5-4
CASRDGGRSYNSPLHF
TGTGCCAGCAGAGACGGGGGACGCTCCTATAATTCACCCCTCCACTTT
>-|TRBJ2-7|13|-|TRBV14
CASSQGIKGEQYF
TGTGCCAGCAGCCAAGGAATCAAGGGGGAGCAGTACTTC
>TRBD2|TRBJ2-3|18|-|TRBV11-2
CASSPPGLAGGVTDTQYF
TGTGCCAGCAGCCCCCCGGGACTAGCGGGGGGGGTCACAGATACGCAGTATTTT
>-|TRBJ1-2|14|-|TRBV14
CASSPLAGYGGYTF
TGTGCCAGCAGCCCATTGGCAGGGTATGGTGGCTACACCTTC
>-|TRBJ2-3|15|-|TRBV2
CASSEGGGPTDTQYF
TGTGCCAGCAGTGAAGGGGGGGGCCCCACAGATACGCAGTATTTT